This T cell receptor beta chain derives from a study of blood T cell repertoires in COVID-19. In the study overall: Specimens from acute and convalescent COVID-19 originated in the United States, Italy and Spain.

Seattle patients were enrolled while actively infected and followed longitudinally. Only in-frame clones appear in the TCRdb table, and some are missing; sequencing was by immunoSEQ multiplex PCR. The data contain about 350,000 clones, about nine tenths of them singletons. CDR1 is GTSNPN and CDR2 is SVGIG in the germline V gene (reference sequence). The CDR3 spans 16 residues. V lost 0 bases, J lost 6 bases, and 15 bases lay in between. The chain recombines TRBV30 with TRBJ1-6; weak D call: TRBD1 (6 bases). This clonotype originated in an older woman with COVID-19, enrolled during active disease. What was sequenced was peripheral blood. CDR3 bases: TGTGCCTGGAGTGTACTAAGGGGGTCGGGTAATTCACCCCTCCACTTT. Amino acids: CAWSVLRGSGNSPLHF.